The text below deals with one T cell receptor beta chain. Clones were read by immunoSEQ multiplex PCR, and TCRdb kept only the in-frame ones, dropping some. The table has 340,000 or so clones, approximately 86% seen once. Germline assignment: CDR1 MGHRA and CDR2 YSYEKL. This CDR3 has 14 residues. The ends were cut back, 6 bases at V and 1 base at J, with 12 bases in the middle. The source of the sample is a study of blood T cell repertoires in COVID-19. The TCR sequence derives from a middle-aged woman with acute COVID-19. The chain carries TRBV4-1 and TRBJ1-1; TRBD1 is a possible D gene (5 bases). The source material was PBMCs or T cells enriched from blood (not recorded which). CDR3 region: CASSHTDRNTEAFF. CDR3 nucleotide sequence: TGCGCCAGCAGTCACACCGACAGGAACACTGAAGCTTTCTTT.